This TCR beta chain comes out of a study of vaccination and CD4 T cells after COVID-19. Study summary: Convalescent individuals numbered four females and six males, two being Hispanic. Stimulation of cells relied on overlapping spike peptides derived from SARS-CoV-2, HCoV-NL63, HCoV-OC43 and HCoV-229E.

CD4+ T cells that had been cultured provided DNA sequenced with the Oncomine TCR Beta short-read assay. Using its own MiXCR run on the PCR reads, TCRdb lists one record per CDR3 protein. The table has some 5,400 distinct CDR3 sequences, 35% to 50% seen once. Noted treatment: roughly nine-day PBMC culture with coronavirus spike peptide pools or control peptides (ViraFEST assay). These CD4+ T cells came from roughly 10-day cultures by negative selection. As regards this clonotype: Antigen unknown.

General study points: Vaccine-specific clones numbering 304 of 307 showed spike mono-reactivity in convalescent patients.

Sequenced input: CD4+ T cells from blood, cultured in vitro. This receptor was taken from a human donor who had recovered from COVID-19.

The CDR3 protein is CATSSPDNNEQFF. The CDR3 DNA reads as TGTGCCACCAGTTCCCCCGACAACAATGAGCAGTTCTTC. J is TRBJ2-1 and V is TRBV24-1; no reliable D call. Germline V lookup: CDR1 KGHDR, CDR2 SFDVKD. The V end was cut by 6 bases, the J end by 5 bases, with 10 bases between. The CDR3 is made up of 13 amino acids.